This T cell receptor (beta chain) was documented in a study of T cell responses to AZD1222 COVID-19 vaccine. Study findings and constraints: Repertoire sampling occurred only after the peak T cell response.

The repertoire was sequenced with immunoSEQ multiplex PCR; TCRdb's copy has only in-frame clones and lacks some. The table records about 180,000 clones, around nine tenths of them present only once. Details on this clone: Its antigen is unidentified.

Sequenced material: peripheral blood, taken 28 days after the second AZD1222 dose. This sequence originates from an adult who received the AZD1222 COVID-19 vaccine.

CDR3 sequence (DNA): TGTGCCAGCAGTCACAGGCGTAATGAAAAACTGTTTTTT. Encoded protein: CASSHRRNEKLFF. The V gene is TRBV6-6, the J gene TRBJ1-4; the D gene is possibly TRBD1 (5 bases). Trimming shortened V by 5 bases and J by 4 bases, and 8 bases separated the two germline ends. From germline, CDR1 is MNHNY and CDR2 SVGAGI (reference sequence). This CDR3 is built from 13 residues.